These 28 T cell receptor beta chains were all obtained from the same sample, sequenced in a study of T cells in Graves' hyperthyroidism and ophthalmopathy. The investigators amplified TCR beta CDR3 regions from RNA transcripts. The HTBI primer set drove a first-round RT-PCR of the TCR CDR3. TCRdb ran MiXCR on the multiplex PCR reads and lists one entry per CDR3 protein. Among about 570,000 distinct CDR3 sequences listed, approximately 15% were seen once. The sample consisted of blood. Receptors originate from a woman in her thirties or forties with Graves' hyperthyroidism.

Worth noting for this clonotype: This may arise from a read error, as a much more abundant clone is one base away. J is TRBJ2-3 and V is TRBV20-1; D unresolved. Trimming took 3 bases from V and 4 from J, leaving 8 bases between them. Looked up from germline, CDR1 is DFQATT and CDR2 is SNEGSKA (reference sequence). This CDR3 comprises 12 residues. DNA of the CDR3: TGCAGTGCTAGCAAATTTGCAGATACGCAGTATTTT. Its protein product is CSASKFADTQYF.

In this sample, this clonotype turned up many times. J is TRBJ2-6 and V is TRBV7-2, with a weak D call TRBD1 (6 bases). The germline CDR1 and CDR2 sequences are SGHTA and FQGNSA. The V and J ends lost 7 bases and 2 bases respectively, with 12 bases between them. The CDR3 is made up of 15 amino acids. CDR3 sequence reads: CASTLDSTGANVLTF. CDR3 nucleotide sequence: TGTGCCAGCACCCTGGACAGTACTGGGGCCAACGTCCTGACTTTC.

This clonotype was counted at least ten times. This rearrangement joins TRBV5-1 to TRBJ2-1, with 10 bases matching TRBD1. Germline CDR1 is SGHRS and CDR2 is YFSETQ. The CDR3 sequence is 14 residues long. V lost 0 bases and J lost 10; bases outside the gene matches: 4. DNA for the CDR3: TGCGCCAGCAGCTTGGGGGACAGGGGCCTCGAGCAGTTCTTC. Its protein is CASSLGDRGLEQFF.

This clonotype was seen repeatedly, ten times or more. The chain combines TRBV12-3 or TRBV12-4 with TRBJ2-1, with D tentatively TRBD2 (5 bases). This CDR3 is built from 15 residues. Between the trimmed V and J ends, which lost 6 bases and 3 bases, there was a span of 15 bases. CDR3 coding DNA: TGTGCCAGCAGACCTACTAGGGTGCACTACAATGAGCAGTTCTTC. This translates into CASRPTRVHYNEQFF.

This clonotype was seen many times. The chain is built from TRBV12-3 or TRBV12-4 and TRBJ2-7; unclear D gene. Trimming cost V 3 bases and J 4 bases, with 10 bases left between them. The CDR3 length is 13 residues. This chain's CDR3 is CASSFGPNYEQYF. For the CDR3, the DNA is TGTGCCAGCAGTTTCGGCCCAAATTACGAGCAGTACTTC.

This clonotype was seen many times. The V call is TRBV27, the J call TRBJ2-4; no clear D. This CDR3 has 15 residues. The germline V gene encodes CDR1 MNHEY and CDR2 SMNVEV (reference sequence). V gave up 5 bases and J gave up 4 bases, with 15 bases separating them. CDR3 protein: CASSDSWTRKNIQYF. DNA of the CDR3: TGTGCCAGCAGTGACTCTTGGACGAGGAAAAACATTCAGTACTTC.

The sample holds many counts of this clonotype. The chain links TRBV29-1 to TRBJ2-7; tentatively, D is TRBD1 (6 bases). In germline, CDR1 is SQVTM, CDR2 ANQGSEA. V dropped 7 bases and J dropped 5 bases, with 12 bases sitting between them. The CDR3 runs to 11 residues. CDR3 residues: CSAHEGDEQYF. CDR3 coding DNA: TGCAGCGCACATGAGGGGGACGAGCAGTACTTC.

The sample holds many counts of this clonotype. The CDR3 DNA reads as TGTGCCAGCAGCTTGGGACAGGGGGCGCGCGCCGGGGAGCTGTTTTTT. The encoded protein is CASSLGQGARAGELFF. This chain uses TRBV7-3 with TRBJ2-2, with TRBD1 matching 12 bases. The ends lost 3 bases at V and 6 bases at J; junction bases unmatched: 5. This CDR3 has 16 amino acids. In germline, CDR1 is SGHTA, CDR2 FQGTGA.

This clonotype was detected many times. The chain employs TRBV29-1 and TRBJ2-1; TRBD2 is a possible D gene (6 bases). Germline values: CDR1 SQVTM, CDR2 ANQGSEA. V was cut by 0 bases and J by 5 bases, with 17 bases left in between. This CDR3 contains 16 residues. CDR3 amino acids: CSVEDQVADAHNEQFF. In DNA form, the CDR3 reads TGCAGCGTTGAAGATCAGGTAGCGGACGCGCACAATGAGCAGTTCTTC.

The table lists this clonotype with a few counts. The J gene is TRBJ2-1, the V gene TRBV19, with 10 bases identical to TRBD2. The V gene's germline CDR1 is LNHDA and CDR2 SQIVND (reference sequence). The CDR3 extends over 15 amino acids. V was pared by 6 bases and J by 3 bases, with 5 bases of the junction left unmatched. The CDR3, as DNA: TGTGCCAGTAGAGAACTAGCGGGAAGCTACAATGAGCAGTTCTTC. This encodes CASRELAGSYNEQFF.

There are many counts of this clonotype. The genes are TRBV11-2 and TRBJ2-7; TRBD1 agrees at 9 bases. Germline-derived CDR1 and CDR2 are SGHAT and FQNNGV. The J segment lost 1 base and the V segment lost 5 bases, leaving 6 bases of the junction unmatched. CDR3 length equals 15 residues. In DNA form, the CDR3 reads TGTGCCAGCAGCCAGGCGGGACAGGGATCCTACGAGCAGTACTTC. Protein product: CASSQAGQGSYEQYF.

This clonotype was recorded many times. This chain joins TRBV20-1 and TRBJ2-7; possible D gene TRBD2, 5 bases. CDR3 size: 13 residues. Trimming removed 4 bases from V and 3 bases from J, with 13 bases in between. Germline V lookup: CDR1 DFQATT, CDR2 SNEGSKA (reference sequence). DNA of the CDR3: TGCAGTGCTAAGCGCCTAGCCCTCTACGAGCAGTACTTC. Amino acid sequence: CSAKRLALYEQYF.

This clonotype was picked up many times. This chain connects TRBV7-8 to TRBJ2-3; D gene ambiguous. V lost 3 bases, J lost 2 bases, and 9 bases lay in between. This CDR3 has 14 residues. CDR1 and CDR2 from the germline V gene are SGHVS and FQNEAQ. CDR3 nucleotides: TGTGCCAGCAGCTTTCGTAGAGTCACAGATACGCAGTATTTT. It codes for CASSFRRVTDTQYF.

The table lists this clonotype with many counts. The chain joins TRBV2 to TRBJ2-5, with 9 nucleotides matching TRBD1. V shed 9 bases, J shed 0 bases, and the junction held 14 bases outside the gene matches. This CDR3 region has 17 residues. Germline assignment: CDR1 SNHLY and CDR2 FYNNEI. CDR3 nucleotides: TGTGCCAGTAATCCCGGGACAGGGTCGAGGTACCAAGAGACCCAGTACTTC. This encodes CASNPGTGSRYQETQYF.

As for this clonotype: No conserved phenylalanine or tryptophan ends this CDR3, so it is likely a read error. This rearrangement joins TRBV28 to TRBJ2-7, with no clear D. Trimming left V 3 bases short and J 2 bases short, with 8 bases between. Germline V gene data show CDR1 as MDHEN and CDR2 as SYDVKM. CDR3 length: 13 residues. CDR3 DNA: TGTGCCAGCAGTTTCTCGAGAGCCTACGAGCAGTACTTA. Translated, it gives CASSFSRAYEQYL.

This clonotype was observed a handful of times. This chain links TRBV6-6 with TRBJ2-5, with 8 bases fitting TRBD1. This CDR3 region has 15 residues. Per the germline V gene, CDR1 is MNHNY and CDR2 is SVGAGI (reference sequence). Trimming removed 2 bases from V and 5 bases from J; junction bases left unmatched: 7. DNA for the CDR3: TGTGCCAGCAGTTACGAAACAGGGGGTTGGGAGACCCAGTACTTC. It encodes CASSYETGGWETQYF.

In DNA form, the CDR3 reads TGTGCCAGCAGCTTAAATTTGGCTAGCGGGAGTTCTACGCAGTATTTT. Its translation: CASSLNLASGSSTQYF. J is TRBJ2-3 and V is TRBV7-3; 10 bases agree with TRBD2. Germline V gives CDR1 SGHTA, CDR2 FQGTGA. V lost 1 base to trimming and J lost 8 bases; unmatched junction nucleotides: 9. The CDR3 has 16 amino acids.

This clonotype has ten or more counts. The rearrangement links TRBV27 to TRBJ1-4, with D perhaps TRBD1 (6 bases). Trimming stripped 5 bases from V and 1 base from J, with 8 bases between. Germline CDR1 MNHEY, CDR2 SMNVEV (reference sequence). The CDR3 sequence is 14 residues long. This CDR3 reads CASSRTETNEKLFF. The CDR3 DNA follows: TGTGCCAGCAGTAGGACAGAAACTAATGAAAAACTGTTTTTT.

This clonotype was observed many times. The J gene is TRBJ2-7, the V gene TRBV28, with D perhaps given as TRBD1 or TRBD2 (6 bases each). Germline CDR1 MDHEN, CDR2 SYDVKM. There are 16 residues in the CDR3. The V end was cut by 8 bases, the J end by 6 bases, with 26 bases between. CDR3 amino acids: CASYMGGPGVPSEQYF. The CDR3 bases are TGTGCCAGCTATATGGGGGGACCAGGGGTCCCCTCCGAGCAGTACTTC.

The V and J genes are TRBV29-1 and TRBJ2-2; D ambiguous. The CDR3 extends over 11 amino acids. Trimming took off 7 bases at V and 5 bases at J, with 8 bases between the two ends. The germline CDR1 and CDR2 sequences are SQVTM and ANQGSEA. The DNA for the CDR3 is TGCAGCGGAGAGTGGACCGGGGAGCTGTTTTTT. Its protein product is CSGEWTGELFF.

V usage is TRBV28 and J usage is TRBJ1-2, with D possibly matching TRBD1 (5 bases). Between the trimmed V and J ends, which lost 5 bases and 8 bases, there was a span of 27 bases. The CDR3 consists of 17 residues. CDR1 is MDHEN and CDR2 is SYDVKM in the germline V gene. CDR3 in DNA: TGTGCCAGCAGTCCCGGAGGCGGGGGACTGCTTGGGGGAGGCTACACCTTC. Amino acids: CASSPGGGGLLGGGYTF.

The chain couples TRBV6-5 to TRBJ2-3; possible D gene TRBD1, 5 bases. Trimming shortened V by 0 bases and J by 5 bases, and 15 bases separated the two germline ends. The CDR3 totals 16 residues. The germline gives CDR1 MNHEY, CDR2 SVGAGI. The CDR3 bases are TGTGCCAGCAGTTACTCTTGGCAGGGCTTGGGAGATACGCAGTATTTT. Translation: CASSYSWQGLGDTQYF.

This clonotype was observed many times. J is TRBJ2-2 and V is TRBV6-2 or TRBV6-3; perhaps D is TRBD1 or TRBD2 (5 bases each). In germline, CDR1 is MNHEY, CDR2 SVGEGT. The CDR3 has 14 amino acids. V gave up 1 base and J gave up 10 bases, with 13 bases separating them. This CDR3 is CASSYWGRYVELFF. CDR3 in DNA: TGTGCCAGCAGTTACTGGGGACGGTACGTGGAGCTGTTTTTT.

This chain uses TRBV5-1 with TRBJ2-3; D possibly corresponds to TRBD2 (6 bases). This CDR3 comprises 16 residues. Germline V gene data show CDR1 as SGHRS and CDR2 as YFSETQ. V lost 5 bases and J 1 base, leaving 17 bases between the germline ends. CDR3 nucleotide sequence: TGCGCCAGCAGTTTGCGGGGCCGGAGCGGCACAGATACGCAGTATTTT. Translation gives CASSLRGRSGTDTQYF.

This clonotype was observed many times. The chain is built from TRBV28 and TRBJ2-7; TRBD1 matches at 8 bases. J gave up 6 bases and V 6 bases, and 4 bases lay outside the gene matches. CDR1 is MDHEN and CDR2 is SYDVKM in the germline V gene. The CDR3 extends over 12 amino acids. The CDR3 reads CASRWTGSEQYF. The CDR3 DNA sequence: TGTGCCAGCAGGTGGACAGGGTCCGAGCAGTACTTC. Full variable domain (missing parts from reference TRBV28 and TRBJ2-7): DVKVTQSSRYLVKRTGEKVFLECVQDMDHENMFWYRQDPGLGLRLIYFSYDVKMKEKGDIPEGYSVSREKKERFSLILESASTNQTSMYLCASRWTGSEQYFGPGTRLTVT.

This clonotype came up a few times. The V call is TRBV9, the J call TRBJ2-1; 11 bases align to TRBD1. In germline, CDR1 is SGDLS, CDR2 YYNGEE. The trim removed 0 bases at V and 8 bases at J, leaving 7 bases unmatched. The CDR3 covers 16 residues. CDR3 region: CASSVGPGQGGDEQFF. The CDR3, as DNA: TGTGCCAGCAGCGTAGGGCCGGGACAGGGGGGCGATGAGCAGTTCTTC.

This clonotype showed up just a few times. The gene calls are TRBV29-1 and TRBJ2-5, with 8 nucleotides matching TRBD2. Germline V gene data show CDR1 as SQVTM and CDR2 as ANQGSEA. CDR3 size: 15 residues. V lost 1 base, J lost 5 bases, and 9 bases stayed unmatched. The CDR3 DNA is TGCAGCGTTGAAGTGACAGCGGGAGTATGGGAGACCCAGTACTTC. Amino acid sequence: CSVEVTAGVWETQYF.

In this sample, this clonotype turned up a few times. The V gene is TRBV6-1, the J gene TRBJ2-1, with 12 positions matching TRBD2. J gave up 6 bases and V 6 bases, and 6 bases lay outside the gene matches. Per germline, CDR1 MNHNS and CDR2 SASEGT. The CDR3 covers 15 residues. The CDR3 here is CASSSGLAGTNEQFF. Here the CDR3 DNA reads TGTGCCAGCAGCTCCGGACTAGCGGGAACCAATGAGCAGTTCTTC.